A selection of T cell receptor beta chains follows, all from one sample in a study of beta chain features in type 1 diabetes. Libraries were prepared by immunoSEQ multiplex PCR; TCRdb keeps only in-frame clonotypes and omits some of them. Among around 690,000 clones listed, around 11% were seen once. The sample comprised naive CD4+ T cells from blood. The receptors stem from a man under 40 with type 1 diabetes. Both conserved end residues are part of each CDR3. D genes are given only for firm matches. Clone size, where shown, is once, few, many, or a class for clones that have expanded.

V gene	clone size	J gene	D gene	CDR3 protein	CDR3 DNA
TRBV7-9	few	TRBJ1-1	-	CASSPQSESTEAFF	TGTGCCAGCAGCCCCCAATCAGAGAGCACTGAAGCTTTCTTT
TRBV29-1	-	TRBJ2-3	-	CSVEARPGTHTQYF	TGCAGCGTTGAAGCGCGCCCAGGGACCCATACGCAGTATTTT
TRBV29-1	-	TRBJ2-7	TRBD2	CSVDLAGSGDEQYF	TGCAGCGTTGACTTAGCGGGGAGCGGGGACGAGCAGTACTTC
TRBV10-3	few	TRBJ1-6	-	CAISESTSPLHF	TGTGCCATCAGTGAGTCTACTTCACCCCTCCACTTT
TRBV5-1	few	TRBJ2-5	-	CASSLGGKQPKETQYF	TGCGCCAGCAGCTTGGGCGGGAAACAGCCCAAAGAGACCCAGTACTTC
TRBV18	few	TRBJ2-7	TRBD1	CASSPGTVGNEQYF	TGTGCCAGCTCACCGGGGACAGTGGGAAACGAGCAGTACTTC
TRBV2	-	TRBJ1-2	-	CASSETGWIGYTF	TGTGCCAGCAGTGAAACAGGGTGGATCGGCTACACCTTC
TRBV2	-	TRBJ1-2	TRBD1	CASSIGQDGYTF	TGTGCCAGCAGTATCGGACAGGATGGCTACACCTTC
TRBV5-1	-	TRBJ2-3	TRBD2	CASSFLGLGTTLTDTQYF	TGCGCCAGCAGCTTCCTGGGGTTGGGGACTACCCTAACAGATACGCAGTATTTT
TRBV13	few	TRBJ2-2	-	CASSFLGATGELFF	TGTGCCAGCAGCTTTCTAGGAGCCACCGGGGAGCTGTTTTTT
TRBV7-2	few	TRBJ1-1	-	CASNRDGAEAFF	TGTGCCAGCAACAGGGATGGAGCTGAAGCTTTCTTT
TRBV10-3	-	TRBJ1-2	TRBD1	CAISHADRGYYGYTF	TGTGCCATCAGCCACGCTGACAGGGGCTACTATGGCTACACCTTC
TRBV4-3	-	TRBJ2-7	-	CASSQDTLSGEQYF	TGCGCCAGCAGCCAAGACACCCTCTCGGGCGAGCAGTACTTC
TRBV29-1	few	TRBJ2-1	-	CSVSRGRNEQFF	TGCAGCGTTAGCCGGGGCCGCAATGAGCAGTTCTTC
TRBV11-2	-	TRBJ2-4	-	CASSFVSRAKNIQYF	TGTGCCAGCAGCTTTGTATCCCGAGCCAAAAACATTCAGTACTTC
TRBV6-1	-	TRBJ2-7	TRBD1	CASSEAQGQGYEQYF	TGTGCCAGCAGTGAAGCGCAAGGACAGGGCTACGAGCAGTACTTC
TRBV6-1	-	TRBJ1-2	-	CASSDHRVGYGYTF	TGTGCCAGCAGTGATCACAGGGTAGGGTATGGCTACACCTTC
TRBV6-6	few	TRBJ1-2	-	CASRPNTYGYTF	TGTGCCAGCAGGCCGAACACCTATGGCTACACCTTC
TRBV7-9	few	TRBJ1-2	-	CASSVTGRGYTF	TGTGCCAGCAGCGTAACAGGGCGCGGCTACACCTTC
TRBV6-5	few	TRBJ1-6	TRBD1	CASSSGTATYNSPLHF	TGTGCCAGCAGTTCGGGGACAGCAACTTATAATTCACCCCTCCACTTT
TRBV7-2	few	TRBJ2-5	TRBD2	CASSFGLAGAETQYF	TGTGCCAGCAGCTTTGGTCTAGCGGGGGCGGAGACCCAGTACTTC
TRBV4-2	few	TRBJ2-7	TRBD1	CASSQGTGSDEQYF	TGTGCCAGCAGCCAAGGGACAGGGTCGGACGAGCAGTACTTC
TRBV7-2	-	TRBJ2-1	-	CASSFWDSGYNEQFF	TGTGCCAGCAGCTTCTGGGACTCGGGCTACAATGAGCAGTTCTTC
TRBV29-1	few	TRBJ2-7	TRBD1	CSVEDRDRPTYEQYF	TGCAGCGTTGAAGACCGGGACAGGCCTACCTACGAGCAGTACTTC